A single TCR beta chain is shown here with its context. Its ends do not fully match the called genes, so a read error is possible. This sample is drawn from a study of OX40 agonist ivuxolimab in advanced cancers. Study as a whole: The study reported partial responses in three patients: one hepatocellular carcinoma, two cutaneous melanoma.

Germline V gives CDR1 SEHNR, CDR2 FQNEAQ (reference sequence). The CDR3 spans 15 residues. Assay used: immunoSEQ multiplex PCR; TCRdb lists only in-frame clones, some missing. Of 25,000 to 35,000 clones detected, 70% to 85% appear once; the ten largest clones hold about a fifth. Sequenced here: CD4+ or CD8+ T cells sorted from blood, sampled in a trial of the OX40 agonist ivuxolimab. The origin of this receptor is an adult with an advanced solid tumor such as melanoma, head and neck, liver or kidney cancer. The rearrangement joins TRBV7-9 to TRBJ2-3, with 9 nucleotides matching TRBD2. CDR3 region: CASSLAGERADTQYF. In DNA, the CDR3 is TGTGCCAGCAGTTTAGCGGGAGAGAGGGCAGATACGCAGTATTTT. Filled out from reference TRBV7-9 and TRBJ2-3, the complete variable domain reads DTGVSQNPRHKITKRGQNVTFRCDPISEHNRLYWYRQTLGQGPEFLTYFQNEAQLEKSRLLSDRFSAERPKGSFSTLEIQRTEQGDSAMYLCASSLAGERADTQYFGPGTRLTVL.